This TCR beta chain appears in the sequencing data of a study of identical twins. Study-level results: Twins showed weaker excess sharing in their beta out-of-frame sequences. Cross-sectional statistics, not tracking of the same donors, supported the conclusions.

TCRdb analysed the 5' RACE reads with MiXCR anew, one entry per CDR3 protein. The table includes hundreds of thousands of distinct CDR3 sequences, less than 7% detected once. V lost 4 bases and J 2 bases, leaving 5 bases between the germline ends. Germline CDR1 reads DFQATT; CDR2 reads SNEGSKA (reference sequence). The CDR3 spans 12 residues. In this sample, this clonotype turned up many times. Antigen: not known. The chain employs TRBV20-1 and TRBJ1-4; D ambiguous. Material for sequencing was naive T cells sorted from blood. This TCR derives from a man in his late teens or twenties in good health. The CDR3 is CSAKGTNEKLFF. The CDR3 DNA reads as TGCAGTGCTAAAGGGACTAATGAAAAACTGTTTTTT.